This T cell receptor beta chain was obtained from a study of identical twins. The CDR3 loop spans 14 amino acids. V lost 3 bases to trimming and J lost 2 bases, with 11 bases between them. Germline CDR1 is DFQATT and CDR2 is SNEGSKA (reference sequence). TCRdb fed the 5' RACE reads into MiXCR, producing one record per CDR3 protein. Found here are roughly 770,000 distinct CDR3 sequences, about 18% of them singletons; the top ten hold less than 15%. This clonotype has more than one count but fewer than ten. These data were also reused for a study on T cells expressing NK-cell markers.

This sequence was found in a woman between 18 and 29 years old in good health. J is TRBJ2-1 and V is TRBV20-1; no reliable D call. The sequenced material came from PBMCs. The CDR3 loop reads CSASPVSTYNEQFF. The CDR3 nucleotides read TGCAGTGCTAGCCCGGTTAGTACCTACAATGAGCAGTTCTTC.